This entry describes one T cell receptor beta chain. These data come from a study of blood T cell repertoires in COVID-19. The V segment lost 3 bases and the J segment 7 bases; nucleotides outside the gene matches: 7. The CDR3 extends over 16 amino acids. Germline CDR1 is MNHEY and CDR2 is SMNVEV (reference sequence). Generated by immunoSEQ multiplex PCR, the TCRdb table keeps only in-frame clones and is missing some. The sample has about 130,000 clones; more than 60% are singletons. Sequenced sample: peripheral blood. The TCR was taken from a woman aged 70 to 79 with acute or convalescent COVID-19. This chain connects TRBV27 to TRBJ2-1, with 12 bases identical to TRBD1. CDR3: CASSFWGQGAKNEQFF. Here the CDR3 DNA reads TGTGCCAGCAGTTTCTGGGGACAGGGGGCAAAAAATGAGCAGTTCTTC.